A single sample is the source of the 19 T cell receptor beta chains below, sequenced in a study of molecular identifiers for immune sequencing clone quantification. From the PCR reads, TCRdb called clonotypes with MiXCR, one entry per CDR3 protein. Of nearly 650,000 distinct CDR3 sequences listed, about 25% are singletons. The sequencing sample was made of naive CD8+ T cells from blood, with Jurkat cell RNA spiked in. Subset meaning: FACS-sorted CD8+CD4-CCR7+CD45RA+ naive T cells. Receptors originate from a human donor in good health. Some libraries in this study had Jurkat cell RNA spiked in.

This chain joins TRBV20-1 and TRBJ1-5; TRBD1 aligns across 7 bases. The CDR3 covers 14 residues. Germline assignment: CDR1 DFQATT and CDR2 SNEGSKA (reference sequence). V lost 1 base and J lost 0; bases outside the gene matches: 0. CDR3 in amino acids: CSARGDSSNQPQHF. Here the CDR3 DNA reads TGCAGTGCTAGAGGGGACAGTAGCAATCAGCCCCAGCATTTT.

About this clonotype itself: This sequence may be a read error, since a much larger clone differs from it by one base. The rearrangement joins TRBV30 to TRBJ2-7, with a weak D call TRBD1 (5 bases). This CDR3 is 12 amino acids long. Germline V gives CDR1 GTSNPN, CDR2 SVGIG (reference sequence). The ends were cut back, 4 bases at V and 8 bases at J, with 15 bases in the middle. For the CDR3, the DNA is TGTGCCTGGATGGGGCCATGGGGCAAGCAGTACTTC. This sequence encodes CAWMGPWGKQYF.

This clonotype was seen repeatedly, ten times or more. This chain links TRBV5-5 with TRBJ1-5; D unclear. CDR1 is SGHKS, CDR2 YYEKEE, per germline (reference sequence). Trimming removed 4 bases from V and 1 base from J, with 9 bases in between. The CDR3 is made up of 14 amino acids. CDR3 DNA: TGTGCCAGCAGCCTACTGGAAAGCAATCAGCCCCAGCATTTT. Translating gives CASSLLESNQPQHF.

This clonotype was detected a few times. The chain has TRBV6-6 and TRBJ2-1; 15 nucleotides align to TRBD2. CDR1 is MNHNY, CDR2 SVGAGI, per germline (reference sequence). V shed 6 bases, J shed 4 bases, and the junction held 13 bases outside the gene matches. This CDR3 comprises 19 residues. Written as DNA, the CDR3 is TGTGCCAGCAGCCACTCGAGGACTAGCGGGAGGGGGGAGTACAATGAGCAGTTCTTC. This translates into CASSHSRTSGRGEYNEQFF.

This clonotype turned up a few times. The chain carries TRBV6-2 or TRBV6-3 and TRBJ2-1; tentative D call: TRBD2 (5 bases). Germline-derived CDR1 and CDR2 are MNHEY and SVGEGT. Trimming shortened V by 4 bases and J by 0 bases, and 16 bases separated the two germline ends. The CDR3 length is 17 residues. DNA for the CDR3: TGTGCCAGCAGTTCCAACGAGGGAAAGAGCTCCTACAATGAGCAGTTCTTC. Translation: CASSSNEGKSSYNEQFF.

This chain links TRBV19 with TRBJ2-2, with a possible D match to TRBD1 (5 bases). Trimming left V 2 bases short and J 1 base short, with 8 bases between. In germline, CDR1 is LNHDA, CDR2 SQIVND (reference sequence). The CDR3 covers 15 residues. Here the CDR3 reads CASSILGQNTGELFF. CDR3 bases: TGTGCCAGTAGTATACTGGGGCAGAACACCGGGGAGCTGTTTTTT.

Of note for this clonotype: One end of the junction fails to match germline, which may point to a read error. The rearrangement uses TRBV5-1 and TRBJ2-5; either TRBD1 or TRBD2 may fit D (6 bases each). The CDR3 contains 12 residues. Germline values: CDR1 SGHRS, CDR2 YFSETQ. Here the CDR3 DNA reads TGCGCCAGCGGCTTGGAGGGGGAGACCCTGTACTTC. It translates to CASGLEGETLYF.

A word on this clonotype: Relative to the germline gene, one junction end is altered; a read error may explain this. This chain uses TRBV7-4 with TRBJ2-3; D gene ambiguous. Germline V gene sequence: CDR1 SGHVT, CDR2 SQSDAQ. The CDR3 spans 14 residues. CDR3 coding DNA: TGTGCCGGCAGCTTAGTAGGGCACACAGATACGCAGTATTTT. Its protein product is CAGSLVGHTDTQYF.

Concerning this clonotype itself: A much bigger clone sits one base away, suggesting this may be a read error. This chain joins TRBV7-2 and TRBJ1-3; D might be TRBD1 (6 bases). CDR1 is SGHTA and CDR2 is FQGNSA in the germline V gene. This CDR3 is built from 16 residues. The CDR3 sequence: CASSLKGVVSGNTIHF. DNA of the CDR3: TGTGCCAGCAGCTTAAAGGGGGTGGTGTCTGGAAACACCATACATTTT.

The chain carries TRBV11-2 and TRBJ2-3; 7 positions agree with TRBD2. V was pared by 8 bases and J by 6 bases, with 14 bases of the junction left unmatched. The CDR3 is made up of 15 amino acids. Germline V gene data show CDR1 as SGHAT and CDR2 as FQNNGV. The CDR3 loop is CASGGVGGGRDTQYF. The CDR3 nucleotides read TGTGCCAGCGGGGGGGTGGGCGGGGGTAGGGATACGCAGTATTTT. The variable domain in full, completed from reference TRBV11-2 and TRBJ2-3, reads EAGVAQSPRYKIIEKRQSVAFWCNPISGHATLYWYQQILGQGPKLLIQFQNNGVVDDSQLPKDRFSAERLKGVDSTLKIQPAKLEDSAVYLCASGGVGGGRDTQYFGPGTRLTVL.

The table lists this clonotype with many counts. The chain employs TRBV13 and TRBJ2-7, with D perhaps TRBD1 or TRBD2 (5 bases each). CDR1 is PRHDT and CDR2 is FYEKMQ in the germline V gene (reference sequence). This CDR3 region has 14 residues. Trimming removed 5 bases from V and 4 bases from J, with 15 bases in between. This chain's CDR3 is CASSPGTSPYEQYF. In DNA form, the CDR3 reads TGTGCCAGCAGCCCCGGGACCTCACCGTACGAGCAGTACTTC.

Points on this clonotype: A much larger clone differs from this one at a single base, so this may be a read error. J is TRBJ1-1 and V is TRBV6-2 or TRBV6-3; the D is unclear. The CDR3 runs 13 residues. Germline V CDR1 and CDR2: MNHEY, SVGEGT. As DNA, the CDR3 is TGTGCCAGTGCTGGACTTCAGAACACTGAAGCTTCCTTT. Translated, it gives CASAGLQNTEASF.

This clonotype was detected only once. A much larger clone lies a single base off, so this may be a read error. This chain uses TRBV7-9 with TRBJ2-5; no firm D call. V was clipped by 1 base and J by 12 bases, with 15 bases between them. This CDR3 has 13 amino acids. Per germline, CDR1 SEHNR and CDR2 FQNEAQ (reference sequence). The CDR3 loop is CASSLGNQAIKYF. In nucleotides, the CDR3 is TGTGCCAGCAGCTTAGGGAACCAGGCGATCAAGTACTTC.

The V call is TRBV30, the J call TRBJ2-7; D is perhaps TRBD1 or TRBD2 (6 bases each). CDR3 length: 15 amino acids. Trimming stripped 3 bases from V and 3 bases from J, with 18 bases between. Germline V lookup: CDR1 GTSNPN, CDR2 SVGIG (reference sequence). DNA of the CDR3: TGTGCCTGGAGCGGCGGGGACACAATTCGCTACGAGCAGTACTTC. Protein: CAWSGGDTIRYEQYF.

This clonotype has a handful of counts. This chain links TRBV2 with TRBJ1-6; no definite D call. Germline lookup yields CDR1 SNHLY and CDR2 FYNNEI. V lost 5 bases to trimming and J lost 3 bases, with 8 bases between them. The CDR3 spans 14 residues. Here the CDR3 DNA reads TGTGCCAGCAGTCCCCTGGACTATAATTCACCCCTCCACTTT. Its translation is CASSPLDYNSPLHF. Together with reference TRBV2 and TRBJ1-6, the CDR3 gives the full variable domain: EPEVTQTPSHQVTQMGQEVILRCVPISNHLYFYWYRQILGQKVEFLVSFYNNEISEKSEIFDDQFSVERPDGSNFTLKIRSTKLEDSAMYFCASSPLDYNSPLHFGNGTRLTVT.

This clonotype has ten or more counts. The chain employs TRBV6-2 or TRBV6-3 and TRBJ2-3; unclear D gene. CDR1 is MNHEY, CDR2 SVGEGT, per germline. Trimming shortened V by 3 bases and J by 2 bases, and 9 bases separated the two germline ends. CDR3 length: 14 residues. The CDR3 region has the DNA TGTGCCAGCAGTTATGCCATGACCACAGATACGCAGTATTTT. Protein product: CASSYAMTTDTQYF.

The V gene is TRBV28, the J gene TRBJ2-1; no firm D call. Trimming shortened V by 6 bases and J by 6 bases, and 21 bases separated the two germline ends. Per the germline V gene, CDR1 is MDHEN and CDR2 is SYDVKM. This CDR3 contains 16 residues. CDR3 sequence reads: CASSPRSREELNEQFF. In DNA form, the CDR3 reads TGTGCCAGCAGCCCGCGGAGCAGAGAGGAGCTCAATGAGCAGTTCTTC.

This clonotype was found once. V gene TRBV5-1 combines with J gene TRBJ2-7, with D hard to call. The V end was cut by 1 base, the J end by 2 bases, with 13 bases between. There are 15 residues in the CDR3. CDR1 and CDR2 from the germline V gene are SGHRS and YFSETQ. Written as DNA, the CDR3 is TGCGCCAGCAGCTTGACGACCCCTATCACCTACGAGCAGTACTTC. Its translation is CASSLTTPITYEQYF. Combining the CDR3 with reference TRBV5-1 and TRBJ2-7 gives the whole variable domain KAGVTQTPRYLIKTRGQQVTLSCSPISGHRSVSWYQQTPGQGLQFLFEYFSETQRNKGNFPGRFSGRQFSNSRSEMNVSTLELGDSALYLCASSLTTPITYEQYFGPGTRLTVT.

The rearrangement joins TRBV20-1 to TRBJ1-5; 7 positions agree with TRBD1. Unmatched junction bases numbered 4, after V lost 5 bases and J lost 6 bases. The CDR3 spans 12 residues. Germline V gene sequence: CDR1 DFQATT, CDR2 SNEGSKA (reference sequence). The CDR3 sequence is CSASTGTQPQHF. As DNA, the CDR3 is TGCAGTGCTTCGACAGGGACTCAGCCCCAGCATTTT.